This T cell receptor (beta chain) appears in the sequencing data of a study of blood T cell repertoires in COVID-19 (dated by TCRdb to about 2020). Study-level background: Collaborator samples came from the United States, Italy and Spain and covered acute and convalescent phases of COVID-19. Samples came from the ongoing ImmuneRACE study (first 160 participants) plus 1,254 subjects from 6 global collaborators. Deeply sampled blood TCRbeta repertoires from subjects exposed to, actively infected with, or recovered from COVID-19 were included in the dataset. The repertoires were made available in a free public database intended to serve as a resource for research on the immune response to SARS-CoV-2. Sample metadata almost always included a de-identified subject ID, COVID-19 status, age in years and sex. Where HLA class I and class II types were available, the types were taken from metadata supplied by the sample provider, not from assay-based typing. The material from the prospective study consisted of cDNA or gDNA derived from T cells, B-cell-depleted T cells, or PBMCs. The paper as a whole reports these results and caveats: How much clinical and demographic metadata was included differed by source and by participant, and the metadata was provided uncurated.

As a fraction of the sample, this clone is medium-sized (0.01 to 0.1%). There is no known antigen for this receptor. The input lacks base qualities; no much larger clone sits a single base away. TCRbeta CDR3 regions were amplified from genomic DNA by means of the immunoSEQ Assay, a bias-controlled multiplex PCR. On the study's bioinformatics: The number of nucleated cells in each sample was estimated from the amplification of reference gene primers within the assay. To quantify the absolute abundance of each unique TCRbeta CDR3 rearrangement, sequence reads were collapsed and filtered. For each sample, productive Simpson clonality was calculated as the square root of Simpson's diversity index across productive rearrangements. TCRdb carries this immuneACCESS record with in-frame sequences only. Its versions omit some clonotypes, under half of them owing to an unresolved V gene in the studies checked, with the rest unexplained. V and J calls and clone size are those listed in that table; D and trimming were worked out from the DNA. The sample includes 55,000 to 95,000 clones, with 82% observed a single time. The ten most abundant clones make up approximately 1.7% of the sample.

The collaborating institutions used their own protocols to collect whole blood in K2EDTA tubes. Collaborator samples were shipped for TCRbeta analysis as frozen whole blood, isolated PBMCs, or DNA extracted from either sample type. V is trimmed back by 5 bases and J by 6 bases, and the junction contains 13 bases that no gene match accounts for. The CDR3 sequence holds 17 residues, the cysteine and phenylalanine included. Only the CDR3 part of the read is kept: 51 bases, read in frame from the first base. CDR1 and CDR2 were assigned from the germline V gene (reference sequence) as SEHNR and FQNEAQ. The receptor was isolated from a woman aged 60-75 years with acute or convalescent COVID-19. The sequenced sample consisted of peripheral blood. The rearranged chain carries TRBV7-9 and TRBJ2-1, and 10 junctional nucleotides match TRBD2. The CDR3 region has the sequence CASSSKRLAGASNEQFF. The bases are TGTGCCAGCAGCAGTAAGAGGCTAGCGGGGGCTTCCAATGAGCAGTTCTTC.